What follows is one TCR beta chain and its context. The antigen remains undetermined. CDR1 is SEHNR, CDR2 FQNEAQ, per germline (reference sequence). CDR3 length equals 15 residues. Losses at the gene ends were 6 bases for V and 6 bases for J; bases not matched to a gene: 12. PCR involved 60 Vbeta and 13 Jbeta primers. Using immunoSEQ multiplex PCR, the repertoire was profiled, and TCRdb retains in-frame clones only, with some absent. The sample records 150,000 to 200,000 clones, over 75% being singletons. This specimen belongs to a study of cytomegalovirus exposure and HLA in healthy donors. Study details: Assignment to the Caucasian-associated ancestry cluster applied to around 80% of the approximately 400 genotyped donors.

Study results and limitations: Roughly even sequencing depth across donors was the assumption behind the presence/absence analyses. TCR beta sequences numbering around 15,000 were associated with HLA alleles at 0.05 false discovery rate in a later analysis.

The origin of this receptor is a middle-aged man in good health and CMV-seropositive. Input material: PBMCs. The chain uses TRBV7-9 and TRBJ1-1; 8 bases are a match to TRBD1. CDR3 nucleotides: TGTGCCAGCAGTTCGGCAGGGGGCGCGAGGGCTGAAGCTTTCTTT. Translating gives CASSSAGGARAEAFF.